The 5 T cell receptor beta chains reported below all come from one sample, sequenced in a study of cytotoxic CD8 clonotypes in ibrutinib-treated CLL. Assay used: immunoSEQ multiplex PCR; TCRdb lists only in-frame clones, some missing. The data contain roughly 51,000 clones, approximately 53% of them singletons. The sample was PBMCs, taken after 12 months of ibrutinib treatment. The receptors were sampled from a human donor with chronic lymphocytic leukemia.

The chain joins TRBV18 to TRBJ2-7; 8 positions agree with TRBD2. The CDR3 sequence is 15 residues long. The germline gives CDR1 KGHSH, CDR2 LQKENI. With 5 bases clipped from V and 3 bases from J, the junction kept 9 bases outside the gene matches. The CDR3 loop reads CASSKVREGNYEQYF. CDR3 DNA sequence: TGTGCCAGCTCAAAGGTTCGGGAGGGGAACTACGAGCAGTACTTC.

This clone was observed at least ten times. The CDR3 loop reads CASILPGGYGYTF. The DNA for the CDR3 is TGTGCCAGCATTCTCCCGGGAGGGTATGGCTACACCTTC. The rearrangement joins TRBV6-6 to TRBJ1-2; D remains unclear. The CDR3 consists of 13 residues. Germline V gives CDR1 MNHNY, CDR2 SVGAGI (reference sequence). Trimming removed 7 bases from V and 5 bases from J, with 14 bases in between.

This clone appeared a single time. The rearrangement joins TRBV19 to TRBJ2-5; D is possibly TRBD1 (6 bases). The V and J ends lost 4 bases and 4 bases respectively, with 13 bases between them. Germline lookup yields CDR1 LNHDA and CDR2 SQIVND (reference sequence). This CDR3 has 14 residues. In DNA, the CDR3 is TGTGCCAGTAGTAGCGCCGGGACATCAGAGACCCAGTACTTC. This codes for CASSSAGTSETQYF.

The V gene is TRBV7-8, the J gene TRBJ1-3, with unresolved D. Germline V lookup: CDR1 SGHVS, CDR2 FQNEAQ. Trimming left V 4 bases short and J 0 bases short, with 10 bases between. The CDR3 is 15 residues long. CDR3 nucleotides: TGTGCCAGCAGCTCGACTGGGATCTCTGGAAACACCATATATTTT. This codes for CASSSTGISGNTIYF.

This rearrangement joins TRBV7-2 to TRBJ1-2, with D possibly being TRBD1 (5 bases). Germline V lookup: CDR1 SGHTA, CDR2 FQGNSA. The CDR3 length is 15 residues. V dropped 5 bases and J dropped 5 bases, with 18 bases sitting between them. The CDR3 nucleotides are TGTGCCAGCAGCCTTTCTTTGGGACCGAATTATGGCTACACCTTC. This sequence encodes CASSLSLGPNYGYTF.